Listed below are T cell receptor beta chains from one sample, sequenced in a study of cytomegalovirus exposure and HLA in healthy donors. Libraries were prepared by immunoSEQ multiplex PCR; TCRdb keeps only in-frame clonotypes and omits some of them. The sample lists about 150,000 clones, roughly 84% seen once, with about 2.5% in the top ten. Sequenced material: PBMCs. These TCRs come from a man aged 25 to 45 in good health and CMV-seropositive. Both conserved end residues are part of each CDR3. The D gene is left open where the match is weak. Only some rows state a clone size, as once, few, many or a class for expanded clones.

J gene	V gene	D gene	CDR3 length	clone size	CDR3 DNA	CDR3 protein
TRBJ2-2	TRBV29-1	NA	11	NA	TGCAGCGTTGTGGTTAGTCTGGAGCTGTTTTTT	CSVVVSLELFF
TRBJ2-5	TRBV2	NA	14	NA	TGTGCCAGCATTTGGGCAGGAATTCAAGAGACCCAGTACTTC	CASIWAGIQETQYF
TRBJ2-1	TRBV7-9	TRBD2	15	NA	TGTGCCAGCAGCTTATTAGCGGGCCCCTACAATGAGCAGTTCTTC	CASSLLAGPYNEQFF
TRBJ1-1	TRBV18	NA	14	NA	TGTGCCAGCTCACCGTTCACCCGTGACACTGAGGCTTTCTTT	CASSPFTRDTEAFF
TRBJ2-1	TRBV7-2	TRBD2	15	NA	TGTGCCAGCAGCCCAAAGACTAGCGGGTGGCGTGAGCAGTTCTTC	CASSPKTSGWREQFF
TRBJ2-2	TRBV27	TRBD1	17	NA	TGTGCCAGCAGTTTATTCGACAGGGTGGTTGGGAAGGGGGAGCTGTTTTTT	CASSLFDRVVGKGELFF
TRBJ2-5	TRBV27	TRBD1	14	NA	TGTGCCAGCAGTCCCCCGGACAGGGAAGAGACCCAGTACTTC	CASSPPDREETQYF
TRBJ2-3	TRBV7-2	TRBD2	17	NA	TGTGCCAGCAGCCCGCAGATGGGGGGAGGGCCCACAGATACGCAGTATTTT	CASSPQMGGGPTDTQYF
TRBJ2-2	TRBV7-9	NA	14	NA	TGTGCCAGCAGCTCGCAGGAGAACACCGGGGAGCTGTTTTTT	CASSSQENTGELFF
TRBJ2-7	TRBV30	TRBD1	15	NA	TGTGCCTGGAGTGTACAAACAGGGGGCGCTTACGAGCAGTACTTC	CAWSVQTGGAYEQYF
TRBJ2-3	TRBV29-1	TRBD2	14	NA	TGCAGCGTTGGGCGGGGGACCCGGGGAGGTACGCAGTATTTT	CSVGRGTRGGTQYF
TRBJ1-5	TRBV30	NA	14	NA	TGTGCCTGGAGTGAGCCAGGGGTCAATCAGCCCCAGCATTTT	CAWSEPGVNQPQHF
TRBJ2-1	TRBV9	TRBD2	16	few	TGTGCCAGCAGTCCCTCTAGCGGGAGGGCCTACAATGAGCAGTTCTTC	CASSPSSGRAYNEQFF
TRBJ2-6	TRBV4-2	NA	14	NA	TGTGCCAGCAGCCAGTCCAGGGGTTCCAACGTCCTGACTTTC	CASSQSRGSNVLTF
TRBJ2-1	TRBV2	TRBD2	15	NA	TGTGCCAGCAGTGACTTACTAGCGGGAGTCGGTGAGCAGTTCTTC	CASSDLLAGVGEQFF
TRBJ2-1	TRBV9	TRBD2	15	NA	TGTGCCAGCAGCGCGGGCCTAGCGGGGGCCGCGGAGCAGTTCTTC	CASSAGLAGAAEQFF
TRBJ1-1	TRBV2	NA	12	NA	TGTGCCAGCAGTGATGCGGGGACTGAAGCTTTCTTT	CASSDAGTEAFF
TRBJ2-6	TRBV5-6	NA	17	NA	TGTGCCAGCAGCCCGGGCGGGTTCGGGGCTGGGGCCAACGTCCTGACTTTC	CASSPGGFGAGANVLTF
TRBJ1-1	TRBV7-6	NA	12	NA	TGTGCCAGCCGCGGGGTTGACACTGAAGCTTTCTTT	CASRGVDTEAFF
TRBJ1-1	TRBV7-2	TRBD1	16	NA	TGTGCCAGCAGCCTCGGGACAGGGTACATGAACACTGAAGCTTTCTTT	CASSLGTGYMNTEAFF
TRBJ2-6	TRBV7-9	NA	14	NA	TGTGCCAGCAGCTTAGAGGGGCGGGCCAACGTCCTGACTTTC	CASSLEGRANVLTF